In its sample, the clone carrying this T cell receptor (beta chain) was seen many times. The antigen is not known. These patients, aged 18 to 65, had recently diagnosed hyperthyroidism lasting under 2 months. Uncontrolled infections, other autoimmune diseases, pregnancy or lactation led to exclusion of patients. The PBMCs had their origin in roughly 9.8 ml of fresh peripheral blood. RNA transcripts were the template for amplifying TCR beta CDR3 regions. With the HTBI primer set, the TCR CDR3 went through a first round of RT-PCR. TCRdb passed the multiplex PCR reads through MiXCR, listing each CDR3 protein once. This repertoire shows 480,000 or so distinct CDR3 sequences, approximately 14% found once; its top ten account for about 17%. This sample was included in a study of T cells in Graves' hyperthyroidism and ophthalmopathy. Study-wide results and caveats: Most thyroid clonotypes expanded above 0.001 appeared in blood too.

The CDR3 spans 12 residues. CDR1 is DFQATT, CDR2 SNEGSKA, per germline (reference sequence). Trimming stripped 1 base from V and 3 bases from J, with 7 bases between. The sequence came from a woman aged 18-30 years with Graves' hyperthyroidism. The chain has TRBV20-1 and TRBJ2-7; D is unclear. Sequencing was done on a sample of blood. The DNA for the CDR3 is TGCAGTGCTAGAGGCCAGAACTACGAGCAGTACTTC. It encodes CSARGQNYEQYF.